This T cell receptor (beta chain) comes out of a study of T cell changes during pregnancy in multiple sclerosis. Profiling relied on immunoSEQ multiplex PCR, and the TCRdb table lists in-frame clones only, not all of them. Of 53,000 or so clones in the sample, approximately 94% were seen once. Looked up from germline, CDR1 is SEHNR and CDR2 is FQNEAQ (reference sequence). The V gene end was trimmed by 3 bases and the J gene end by 9 bases; junction bases not matched to a gene: 6. The CDR3 runs to 13 residues. The J gene is TRBJ1-2, the V gene TRBV7-9, with 8 bases aligning to TRBD1. The receptor's source is a female donor with multiple sclerosis, enrolled in a pregnancy study. The input for sequencing was CD4+ T cells from peripheral blood mononuclear cells, taken in the second trimester of pregnancy. The DNA of the CDR3 is TGTGCCAGCAGCTTCAGGACAGGGAGGAGCTACACCTTC. Translating gives CASSFRTGRSYTF.